This T cell receptor beta chain was recovered during a study of blood T cell repertoires in COVID-19. Looking at the study overall: Specimens from acute and convalescent COVID-19 originated in the United States, Italy and Spain. The analysed material was cDNA or gDNA that came from T cells, B-cell-depleted T cells, or PBMCs.

The CDR3 consists of 18 residues. The V gene's germline CDR1 is ENHRY and CDR2 SYGVKD. V was clipped by 4 bases and J by 2 bases; unmatched bases: 9. Original handling: How many nucleated cells were present was estimated from reference gene primer amplification. Produced via immunoSEQ multiplex PCR; TCRdb's table is partial and in-frame only. D and trimming come from the DNA, and the V and J calls and clone size come from that table. The sample gives 50,000 to 55,000 clones, approximately 82% of which show up once; 14% is in the top ten. This receptor was obtained from a human donor in a cohort sampled during active COVID-19. Sequenced: peripheral blood. This chain uses TRBV10-3 with TRBJ2-2; 11 bases align to TRBD2. In DNA, the CDR3 is TGTGCCATCAGTGGAAGTAATAGCGGGGGGGTTAACACCGGGGAGCTGTTTTTT. It yields the protein CAISGSNSGGVNTGELFF.